This T cell receptor beta chain was retrieved from a study of STAT5B mutations in CD4+ large granular lymphocyte leukemia (dated by TCRdb to between 2021 and 2024). Looking at the study overall: Among healthy controls, the CDR3 'QG' motif was associated with a particular HLA allele. The TCRbeta repertoires of CD4+ T-cell large granular lymphocyte leukemia patients were compared with the TCRbeta repertoires of healthy blood donors. The purity of purified fractions was confirmed by flow cytometry on FACSCanto II or FACSVerse to exceed 95% among lymphocytes.

About this clone itself: This receptor's antigen is unknown. Qualities for individual bases were not recorded, and no much larger clone is one base off.

TCRbeta rearrangements were sequenced from genomic DNA using the immunoSEQ assay at survey resolution. The original pipeline was this. A lowest detectable productive clonotype frequency of 2.59 x 10-5 was observed in the TCR sequencing data. Only productive TCRbeta rearrangements, defined as complete and in-frame sequences, were included in the analyses. Simpson clonality, calculated in the immunoSEQ Analyzer version 3.0, was used as the measure of sample clonality. Clones were grouped by frequency into very rare, small, medium, large (1-20%) or hyperexpanded (>20%) categories. OLGA 1.2.3 estimated generation probabilities, VDJtools produced V-gene circos plots, VDJdb was queried for specificities, and GLIPH identified CDR3 motifs. Not all clones reach the TCRdb copy of this immuneACCESS table, which keeps in-frame sequences only. Checked studies attribute under half of the gap to unresolved V genes and leave the rest unexplained. That table is the source of V, J and clone size, and D and trimming were worked out from the DNA. Recorded for this sample are over 35,000 clones; approximately 85% of them occurred a single time. The top ten constitute around 1.3% of the sample.

From the cysteine up to the phenylalanine, the CDR3 has a length of 14 residues. Only the CDR3 part of the read is kept: 42 bases, read in frame from the first base. The germline V and J ends show losses of 1 base and 7 bases respectively, and no gene match explains 3 bases of the junction. The germline V gene encodes CDR1 SNHLY and CDR2 FYNNEI. The healthy controls were some 36 blood donors, and the buffy coats of these donors were supplied by the Finnish Red Cross blood service. All TCR-sequenced material derived from peripheral blood: patient blood samples and healthy donor buffy coats. Peripheral blood mononuclear cells were isolated by Ficoll-Hypaque gradient centrifugation. Magnetic purification was used to isolate CD4+ cells from the buffy coats of the healthy controls. Genomic DNA was extracted using the Gentra Puregene Cell and Tissue kit, and a Qubit 2.0 fluorometer was used to quantify it.

Overall study results and their limits: Compared with healthy CD4+ repertoires, CD4-sorted patient repertoires appeared more clonal, and this difference remained even after the putative leukemic clones were removed. Enrichment of TRBV06-family usage was observed among the top patient clones (8/27) relative to healthy controls (2/35). The data were not HLA-matched, and the higher clonality in CD4+ T-LGLL than in CD8+ T-LGLL could be due to the relatively small sample size. Each patient's main leukemic clonotypes were private, but around 27% of these clonotypes showed up at low frequency in the non-leukemic repertoires of other patients.

Sequences were obtained from CD4+ T cells from blood buffy coats. The TCR comes from a human donor in good health. In this chain, TRBV2 is recombined with TRBJ1-5; 8 central nucleotides agree with TRBD1. The base sequence is TGTGCCAGCAGTGAAGGAGGACAGGGCCAGCCCCAGCATTTT. Its protein reads: CASSEGGQGQPQHF.